The sequence of this T cell receptor beta chain was determined in a study of cytomegalovirus exposure and HLA in healthy donors (dated by TCRdb to 2016 to 2017). Regarding the study in general: An earlier analysis of roughly 630 of the donors reported 276 Gb of sequence data and some 120 million unique TCR beta sequences from some 180 million T cells. The T cell repertoires of several hundred subjects were profiled by immunosequencing and related to cytomegalovirus serostatus. About 320 gigabases of sequencing data and tens of millions of unique TCR sequences were included in an early release covering over 600 HLA-typed donors. Rather than drawing on any new phenotypic data, the later analysis identified candidate immune exposures from TCR beta sequences and the way those sequences occurred across donors. Along with the approximately 600-subject first cohort, a separate validation cohort of over 90 different subjects was used. In an earlier analysis of more than 550 of the donors, high-throughput TCR beta sequencing was used to judge whether each TCR beta V gene segment behaved as functional or pseudogenic. Across around 400 genotyped donors of the cohort, an average of about 200,000 unique TCR beta nucleotide sequences per donor were sequenced, and roughly a sixth of those sequences were non-productive. Every repertoire in the discovery cohort had been generated on one and the same sequencing platform. Four or five DR-DQ haplotypes were handled as single units for association and clustering, since linkage in the cohort was strong. A later genetic analysis used genome-wide SNP genotypes for about 60% of the roughly 700 donors, treating that subset as a discovery cohort. To predict cytomegalovirus infection status, the study brought together high-throughput TCR immunosequencing, statistical association of individual TCRs with disease status, and machine learning. Both class I and class II loci were covered by HLA typing, at four-digit resolution. Of the 398 genotyped donors, over 70% fell in the genetic ancestry cluster associated with self-reported Caucasian donors. Donor age, sex, ethnicity and CMV serostatus were compiled together with the repertoire data. The aim of the study was to test whether cataloging public T cell receptors could identify signatures of past pathogen exposure. In a later analysis, previously published TCR beta repertoires from more than 500 donors were re-analyzed and high-resolution HLA genotyping was added so that TCR occurrence patterns could be studied. The number of typed donors differed by locus: about 620-630 for A, B, C, DRB1 and DQB1; approximately 530 for DQA1; some 590 for DPA1; and about 470 for DPB1.

What the research found in general, with its limitations: Cytomegalovirus status was reported to be diagnosed by the classifier with high specificity and sensitivity in both the original and validation cohorts. Because some donors lacked HLA typing at each locus, the association tests relied only on the typed subset. In a later analysis, the rate of TCR association differed among HLA loci, with DRB1 alleles having the most associated TCRs and HLA-C alleles having the fewest. In vitro tests confirmed that a few of the cytomegalovirus-associated TCR beta chains recognize cytomegalovirus antigens. In an earlier analysis of 587 of the donors, most TCR beta V segments were observed in productive rearrangements about 87% or about 30% of the time, broadly matching IMGT annotations. A later genetic analysis reported fewer N-insertions in productive TCRs among donors in an Asian-associated ancestry cluster than the roughly 640-donor mean. When HLA alleles, especially DR and DQ, strongly co-occurred, attributing TCR associations to individual alleles was difficult. Sequencing depth was assumed to be roughly uniform across donors in the presence/absence analyses, though that assumption may not hold. A later analysis associated 15,000 or so TCR beta sequences with specific HLA alleles at a false discovery rate of 0.05. In a later analysis, several top co-occurrence clusters were reported to appear linked to parvovirus B19, influenza, CMV and Epstein-Barr virus. Linkage disequilibrium might explain the correlated functional status among segregating V segments, but an unknown experimental factor could not be excluded. Across donors, most TCR sequences were observed very rarely, whereas some public TCRs were present in many individuals. A further reported finding was that TCR beta sequences accurately predicted the HLA-A and HLA-B alleles for most subjects in the first cohort. The study listed 150 to 200 TCR beta chains as associated with cytomegalovirus. A later genetic analysis associated a missense DCLRE1C variant with V-gene and J-gene trimming of TCR beta chains, and an independent cohort replicated the association. The sequencing pipeline was judged likely to have produced a cluster of highly shared sequence variants as a technical artifact. In a later analysis, HLA-associated TCR beta chains showed more clonal expansion and lower generation probabilities than non-associated chains that were equally common. A later analysis found that most CMV-associated TCR beta chains appeared HLA-restricted, with HLA associations seemingly driven largely by CMV exposure. In this cohort, only TCR beta chains were sequenced, and detectable features were limited by the absence of alpha or paired-chain data. Over 15 rarely observed V segments, including chromosome 9 orphons, were excluded from the earlier analysis of several hundred of the donors because counts were too low. The authors suggested that the approach could potentially be generalized to other disease states and immunological phenotypes. For the cohort, immune exposure information was limited to CMV serostatus.

The cohort was made up of several hundred healthy bone marrow donors. At the time of sampling, all cohort members were nominally healthy, though unrecorded immune exposures were likely present. The donor was CMV seronegative and was included in the group of about 400 seronegative cohort members. A peripheral blood sample was collected from each donor, and TCR beta sequencing was performed on peripheral blood mononuclear cells. Genomic DNA extraction from the blood cell samples was performed with the Qiagen DNeasy Blood Extraction Kit. The library was built by means of the immunoSEQ multiplex PCR assay. For the multiplex PCR, a mixture combining 60 forward primers for TCR Vbeta segments and 13 reverse primers for TCR Jbeta segments was used. A multiplex PCR assay on genomic DNA amplified the CDR3 region of rearranged TCR beta genes. Amplified TCR beta libraries were sequenced as 87-base-pair reads on the Illumina HiSeq System. Per the source publication's procedure: Across the 670 or so repertoires, a later analysis counted some 80 million unique TCR beta chains, around 11 million of which were shared by at least two donors. Raw reads were error-corrected and collapsed into unique sequences with a nearest-neighbor algorithm that merged closely related sequences to remove PCR and sequencing errors. V, D and J gene segments were assigned by aligning CDR3 sequences to IMGT reference sequences. For a sequence to be retained, at least a six-nucleotide match to both a V gene segment and a J gene segment was required. Rearrangements were classified as productive when the CDR3 lacked stop codons and remained in frame with V and J, and all other rearrangements were classified as non-productive. Following IMGT convention, CDR3 was defined as the stretch from the second conserved V-encoded cysteine to the conserved J-encoded phenylalanine. The earlier analysis of more than 450 of the donors excluded sequences that lacked an unambiguous match to a single V gene segment. In an earlier analysis of roughly 600 of the donors, a V segment was called functional when productive rearrangements were above 56.7%, and segregating when the standard deviation between donors exceeded 5%. A statistical classification framework was built for diagnosing cytomegalovirus status from the catalog of TCR beta chain sequences. In a later analysis, V and J genes were assigned by comparing TCR nucleotide sequences against IMGT/GENE-DB human TR gene sequences. In a later analysis, CDR3 sequences and most-parsimonious VDJ recombination scenarios were assigned using the TCRdist pipeline. In a later analysis, every TCR beta chain was defined by the combination of its CDR3 amino acid sequence and its V-gene family, and reads without a unique V-gene family were dropped. As a way to deal with suspected cross-contamination and a sequencing artifact, a later analysis dropped approximately 570 nucleotide sequences that were highly shared and had low generation probability. A later analysis calculated a clonal expansion index for each public chain from normalized within-repertoire ranks of inferred template counts. In a later analysis, generation probabilities were computed using a VDJ recombination model fitted to out-of-frame rearrangements, and the results were checked against IGoR. A later analysis scored TCR-TCR, TCR-HLA and TCR-CMV co-occurrence with hypergeometric tests, applying a repertoire-size bias correction to TCR pairs. To estimate false discovery rates, a later analysis permuted the HLA or CMV assignments 20 times. In a later analysis, co-occurring TCRs were grouped with DBSCAN, and TCRdist sequence similarity was added when clustering was performed within HLA-allele-positive subsets. Co-occurrence clustering excluded repertoires with fewer than 30,000 or more than 120,000 public chains, plus five with anomalous nucleotide sharing. This is the immuneACCESS table as TCRdb keeps it, with only in-frame sequences that have V and J called. A part of the clones is gone; compared with another copy, unresolved V genes explain less than half, and the rest is unexplained. D and trimming come from the DNA, and the V and J calls and clone size come from that table. This sample is represented by more than 95,000 clones; over 60% of them were singletons. The ten largest clones take up roughly 3.1% of the sample.

Comments on this clone: This receptor's antigen is unknown. No much larger clone is present one base from it, and per-base qualities are unavailable.

The sample taken for sequencing was PBMCs. The sequence came from a young man in good health and CMV-seronegative.

The CDR3 is CASSPPDRPEAFF. The DNA is as follows: TGTGCCAGCTCACCTCCAGACAGGCCAGAAGCTTTCTTT. The V gene is TRBV18 and the J gene is TRBJ1-1; a weak D assignment points to TRBD1 (6 bases agree). The germline V gene sets CDR1 to KGHSH and CDR2 to LQKENI. Trimming takes 3 bases from V and 8 bases from J, and the germline ends sit 13 bases apart. The CDR3, from cysteine to phenylalanine, totals 13 residues. This entry keeps only the CDR3 DNA: 39 bases, framed from base 1.